A single sample gave rise to the 29 T cell receptor beta chains below, sequenced in a study of cytomegalovirus exposure and HLA in healthy donors. Clones were read by immunoSEQ multiplex PCR, and TCRdb kept only the in-frame ones, dropping some. The sample yields some 66,000 clones, approximately 97% seen once. Material for sequencing was PBMCs. The receptors stem from a young woman in good health and CMV-seropositive.

The V call is TRBV10-2, the J call TRBJ2-7, with D unresolved. The CDR3 covers 14 residues. Trimming took off 4 bases at V and 3 bases at J, with 13 bases between the two ends. The germline gives CDR1 WSHSY, CDR2 SAAADI. CDR3 coding DNA: TGCGCCAGCAGTGTTAGACAAACTTACTACGAGCAGTACTTC. As protein: CASSVRQTYYEQYF.

This rearrangement joins TRBV7-9 to TRBJ1-1; D ambiguous. CDR1 is SEHNR, CDR2 FQNEAQ, per germline (reference sequence). There are 13 residues in the CDR3. V was cut by 0 bases and J by 6 bases, with 8 bases left in between. In nucleotides, the CDR3 is TGTGCCAGCAGCTTAGCCCCGGGGTCTGAAGCTTTCTTT. As protein: CASSLAPGSEAFF. Full variable domain (remainder filled in from reference TRBV7-9 and TRBJ1-1): DTGVSQNPRHKITKRGQNVTFRCDPISEHNRLYWYRQTLGQGPEFLTYFQNEAQLEKSRLLSDRFSAERPKGSFSTLEIQRTEQGDSAMYLCASSLAPGSEAFFGQGTRLTVV.

This sequence joins TRBV9 and TRBJ2-5; 10 positions match TRBD2. CDR3 length: 15 residues. The V gene's germline CDR1 is SGDLS and CDR2 YYNGEE. Trimming took 4 bases from V and 4 from J; bases not matched to a gene: 7. The CDR3 DNA sequence: TGTGCCAGCAGCTCACGGGCTAGCGGGGGAGAGACCCAGTACTTC. Amino acid sequence: CASSSRASGGETQYF.

J is TRBJ1-2 and V is TRBV29-1; 7 nucleotides match TRBD1. The CDR3 totals 12 residues. CDR1 SQVTM and CDR2 ANQGSEA come from the germline V gene. J was trimmed by 3 bases and V by 5 bases; bases with no gene match: 3. The CDR3 bases are TGCAGCGTTTGGGGGACAGACTATGGCTACACCTTC. The encoded protein is CSVWGTDYGYTF.

This rearrangement joins TRBV7-9 to TRBJ2-1; 10 bases are shared with TRBD2. After removal of 2 bases from V and 1 base from J, the junction contained 11 bases not matched to a gene. The CDR3 totals 19 residues. Germline loops: CDR1 SEHNR, CDR2 FQNEAQ (reference sequence). In nucleotides, the CDR3 is TGTGCCAGCAGCTTACGGGACAGGATGACTAGCGGGTCCTACAATGAGCAGTTCTTC. It specifies CASSLRDRMTSGSYNEQFF.

The chain couples TRBV7-9 to TRBJ2-6; D uncertain. The CDR3 is 19 amino acids. Germline values: CDR1 SEHNR, CDR2 FQNEAQ (reference sequence). V was clipped by 0 bases and J by 0 bases, with 15 bases between them. The DNA for the CDR3 is TGTGCCAGCAGCTTAGCGGTTGGCGGAACATTCTCTGGGGCCAACGTCCTGACTTTC. Translation: CASSLAVGGTFSGANVLTF.

V is TRBV7-9 and J is TRBJ1-4; 7 bases are shared with TRBD1. This CDR3 has 17 residues. CDR1 and CDR2 from the germline V gene are SEHNR and FQNEAQ (reference sequence). V shed 5 bases and J 8 bases; nucleotides not matched to a gene: 17. The CDR3 protein is CASSISILRQGREKLFF. CDR3 nucleotide sequence: TGTGCCAGCAGCATATCAATTCTCCGACAGGGCAGAGAAAAACTGTTTTTT.

The genes are TRBV6-1 and TRBJ1-1; 7 nucleotides align to TRBD1. There are 15 residues in the CDR3. The V and J ends lost 5 bases and 1 base, in that order; junction bases with no gene match: 7. The germline V gene encodes CDR1 MNHNS and CDR2 SASEGT. The CDR3 DNA reads TGTGCCAGCAGTTCCACCGGGACAGCGAACACTGAAGCTTTCTTT. It encodes CASSSTGTANTEAFF.

The rearrangement joins TRBV11-2 to TRBJ1-1; no definite D call. Germline V gene lookup returns CDR1 SGHAT and CDR2 FQNNGV. The CDR3 totals 13 residues. Trimming removed 8 bases from V and 4 bases from J, with 14 bases in between. Here the CDR3 DNA reads TGTGCCAGCTCCTCCGGGTTTGGCACTGAAGCTTTCTTT. Translation: CASSSGFGTEAFF.

The chain uses TRBV19 and TRBJ2-7; 7 nucleotides agree with TRBD1. The J segment lost 4 bases and the V segment lost 1 base, leaving 4 bases of the junction unmatched. The CDR3 totals 14 residues. CDR1 LNHDA and CDR2 SQIVND come from the germline V gene (reference sequence). The CDR3 DNA reads TGTGCCAGTAGTATAGGACAGGGAAGATACGAGCAGTACTTC. Its protein is CASSIGQGRYEQYF.

The chain recombines TRBV5-1 with TRBJ2-3; maybe TRBD2 (6 bases). Looked up from germline, CDR1 is SGHRS and CDR2 is YFSETQ. The CDR3 length is 14 residues. Trimming removed 0 bases at V and 6 bases at J, with 11 bases between. The CDR3 here is CASSLDGGGDTQYF. CDR3 DNA: TGCGCCAGCAGCTTGGATGGGGGAGGTGATACGCAGTATTTT.

The chain employs TRBV19 and TRBJ1-5; the D is unclear. The V gene's germline CDR1 is LNHDA and CDR2 SQIVND (reference sequence). The ends were cut back, 3 bases at V and 6 bases at J, with 9 bases in the middle. The CDR3 spans 13 residues. CDR3 DNA sequence: TGTGCCAGTAGTATTAAGTCGGGTCAGCCCCAGCATTTT. This gives the protein CASSIKSGQPQHF.

The chain uses TRBV2 and TRBJ2-1; 9 bases map to TRBD2. Germline trimming cut 4 bases from V and 0 bases from J; bases unmatched to any gene: 10. The CDR3 is made up of 18 amino acids. Germline V lookup: CDR1 SNHLY, CDR2 FYNNEI. CDR3 nucleotide sequence: TGTGCCAGCAGTGGAAAGACTAGCGGTACTAGCTCCTACAATGAGCAGTTCTTC. It specifies CASSGKTSGTSSYNEQFF.

V and J are TRBV27 and TRBJ2-1; 9 bases line up with TRBD1. This CDR3 has 16 residues. Germline assignment: CDR1 MNHEY and CDR2 SMNVEV (reference sequence). Unmatched junction bases numbered 6, after V lost 6 bases and J lost 0 bases. This CDR3 reads CASRYTTGGSYNEQFF. In DNA, the CDR3 is TGTGCCAGCAGATACACGACAGGGGGCTCCTACAATGAGCAGTTCTTC.

The chain links TRBV10-2 to TRBJ2-2, with 8 bases lining up with TRBD1. The junction had 3 bases not matched to a gene; V was cut back by 8 bases and J by 1 base. Germline-derived CDR1 and CDR2 are WSHSY and SAAADI. The CDR3 length is 14 residues. The CDR3, as DNA: TGCGCCAGCTTGACAGGGGAGAACACCGGGGAGCTGTTTTTT. The encoded protein is CASLTGENTGELFF.

The gene calls are TRBV19 and TRBJ1-1; 10 bases map to TRBD1. Germline CDR1 reads LNHDA; CDR2 reads SQIVND (reference sequence). The CDR3 runs 15 residues. Trimming took 6 bases from V and 1 from J; bases not matched to a gene: 5. CDR3 sequence reads: CASRSGTGENTEAFF. For the CDR3, the DNA is TGTGCCAGTAGATCCGGGACAGGGGAGAACACTGAAGCTTTCTTT.

J is TRBJ1-5 and V is TRBV30, with D tentatively TRBD1 (6 bases). From germline, CDR1 is GTSNPN and CDR2 SVGIG (reference sequence). Trimming took off 0 bases at V and 4 bases at J, with 16 bases between the two ends. This CDR3 is 16 amino acids long. The CDR3 sequence is CAWSVNPDRFNQPQHF. The CDR3 DNA follows: TGTGCCTGGAGTGTAAATCCCGACAGGTTTAATCAGCCCCAGCATTTT.

This rearrangement joins TRBV9 to TRBJ2-7; 11 nucleotides line up with TRBD2. Per the germline V gene, CDR1 is SGDLS and CDR2 is YYNGEE. J gave up 3 bases and V 3 bases, and 5 bases lay outside the gene matches. The CDR3 consists of 15 residues. CDR3 protein: CASSDGTSGLYEQYF. CDR3 DNA sequence: TGTGCCAGCAGCGACGGGACTAGCGGCCTCTACGAGCAGTACTTC.

The V and J genes are TRBV30 and TRBJ2-1; 10 positions agree with TRBD1. The germline V gene encodes CDR1 GTSNPN and CDR2 SVGIG (reference sequence). Germline trimming cut 3 bases from V and 0 bases from J; bases unmatched to any gene: 2. The CDR3 covers 15 residues. The CDR3 spells CAWRDRGSSYNEQFF. In nucleotides, the CDR3 is TGTGCCTGGAGGGACAGGGGGTCCTCCTACAATGAGCAGTTCTTC.

The chain employs TRBV5-4 and TRBJ2-7, with 10 positions matching TRBD2. The V gene end was trimmed by 3 bases and the J gene end by 3 bases; junction bases not matched to a gene: 6. The CDR3 totals 15 residues. Germline-derived CDR1 and CDR2 are SGHNT and YYREEE (reference sequence). The CDR3 bases are TGTGCCAGCAGCTCGAGGACTAGCGGATACTACGAGCAGTACTTC. Translated: CASSSRTSGYYEQYF.

The chain links TRBV9 to TRBJ2-7; TRBD2 matches at 10 bases. Germline CDR1 reads SGDLS; CDR2 reads YYNGEE. The CDR3 sequence is 16 residues long. The J segment lost 5 bases and the V segment lost 7 bases, leaving 15 bases of the junction unmatched. The CDR3 loop reads CASSQLRTSGTHEQYF. The CDR3 coding sequence is TGTGCCAGCTCCCAACTCCGTACTAGCGGGACCCACGAGCAGTACTTC.

The V gene is TRBV6-1, the J gene TRBJ2-7, with 11 bases identical to TRBD2. The V segment lost 4 bases and the J segment 0 bases; nucleotides outside the gene matches: 8. In germline, CDR1 is MNHNS, CDR2 SASEGT. The CDR3 is 17 residues long. Written as DNA, the CDR3 is TGTGCCAGCAGTGGGGTCGGACTAGCGGGCTACTCCTACGAGCAGTACTTC. This codes for CASSGVGLAGYSYEQYF.

The rearrangement uses TRBV6-5 and TRBJ2-5, with D possibly matching TRBD1 (5 bases). There are 16 residues in the CDR3. V was clipped by 0 bases and J by 5 bases, with 16 bases between them. CDR1 MNHEY and CDR2 SVGAGI come from the germline V gene. CDR3 nucleotide sequence: TGTGCCAGCAGTTACTCGATATGGGGCAGGGATGAGACCCAGTACTTC. Its protein is CASSYSIWGRDETQYF.

The J gene is TRBJ1-4, the V gene TRBV7-2; 8 bases match TRBD1. With V trimmed by 10 bases and J by 2 bases, 9 bases remained unmatched. The CDR3 totals 15 residues. Germline CDR1 reads SGHTA; CDR2 reads FQGNSA. The CDR3 DNA reads TGTGCCACCTTGAGACAGGGGTTGACTAATGAAAAACTGTTTTTT. Its translation is CATLRQGLTNEKLFF.

Written as DNA, the CDR3 is TGTGCCATCAGTGATCCGGGACAGGGCGGGCTATCTGAAGCTTTCTTT. Translated: CAISDPGQGGLSEAFF. The genes are TRBV10-3 and TRBJ1-1; 9 bases line up with TRBD1. The CDR3 has 16 residues. Germline lookup yields CDR1 ENHRY and CDR2 SYGVKD. V dropped 3 bases and J dropped 6; count of bases not matched to a gene: 11.

The V and J genes are TRBV29-1 and TRBJ2-5; 10 bases are shared with TRBD1. CDR1 and CDR2 (germline): SQVTM, ANQGSEA. With 2 bases clipped from V and 5 bases from J, the junction kept 8 bases outside the gene matches. CDR3 size: 15 residues. The CDR3 bases are TGCAGCGTTGAAACAGACAGGGGGCGAGGGGAGACCCAGTACTTC. Protein: CSVETDRGRGETQYF.

V gene TRBV9 combines with J gene TRBJ2-7; D is possibly TRBD1 (5 bases). This CDR3 is built from 14 residues. Per germline, CDR1 SGDLS and CDR2 YYNGEE. V was cut by 0 bases and J by 8 bases, with 15 bases left in between. CDR3 protein: CASSVEAQGFKQYF. The CDR3 DNA sequence: TGTGCCAGCAGCGTAGAAGCGCAGGGTTTCAAGCAGTACTTC.

This rearrangement joins TRBV28 to TRBJ1-5, with 8 positions matching TRBD1. With 2 bases clipped from V and 7 bases from J, the junction kept 7 bases outside the gene matches. Per germline, CDR1 MDHEN and CDR2 SYDVKM. This CDR3 contains 15 residues. CDR3 coding DNA: TGTGCCAGCAGTTTAACGCAGGGGGCTGGCCAGCCCCAGCATTTT. It translates to CASSLTQGAGQPQHF.

CDR3 region: CASKRRFTDTQYF. The CDR3 nucleotides are TGTGCCAGCAAGAGGCGGTTCACAGATACGCAGTATTTT. The chain couples TRBV25-1 to TRBJ2-3, with D hard to call. In germline, CDR1 is MGHDK, CDR2 SYGVNS. The CDR3 runs to 13 residues. Trimming shortened V by 7 bases and J by 2 bases, and 10 bases separated the two germline ends.